This T cell receptor beta chain was identified in a study of CD8 T cells in Susac syndrome. Study-level information: At the time of blood draw, patients with Susac syndrome were therapy-naive, receiving corticosteroids, or receiving intravenous immunoglobulin alone.

Germline V gene sequence: CDR1 DFQATT, CDR2 SNEGSKA (reference sequence). V dropped 5 bases and J dropped 0 bases, with 7 bases sitting between them. This CDR3 is 12 amino acids long. An amount of RNA that ranged from roughly 0.45 to 1 ug was reverse transcribed with random hexamers. immunoSEQ multiplex PCR amplified TCR beta CDR3 across 54 Vbeta, 13 Jbeta. TCRdb re-analysed the immunoSEQ multiplex PCR reads in MiXCR, keeping a single row per CDR3 protein. The table includes 150,000 or so distinct CDR3 sequences, 95% detected once. Sequencing of TCR beta was performed on blood CD8+ T cells and on blood CD4+ T cells. Negative isolation was used for CD8+ and CD4+ T cells and FACS enrichment for TEMRA cells.

The sequence derives from a human donor with Susac syndrome. Sequenced input: CD4+ T cells from PBMCs. V usage is TRBV20-1 and J usage is TRBJ1-1; D is unresolved. As DNA, the CDR3 is TGCAGTGCTGAAGAGTTGAACACTGAAGCTTTCTTT. Translation: CSAEELNTEAFF.